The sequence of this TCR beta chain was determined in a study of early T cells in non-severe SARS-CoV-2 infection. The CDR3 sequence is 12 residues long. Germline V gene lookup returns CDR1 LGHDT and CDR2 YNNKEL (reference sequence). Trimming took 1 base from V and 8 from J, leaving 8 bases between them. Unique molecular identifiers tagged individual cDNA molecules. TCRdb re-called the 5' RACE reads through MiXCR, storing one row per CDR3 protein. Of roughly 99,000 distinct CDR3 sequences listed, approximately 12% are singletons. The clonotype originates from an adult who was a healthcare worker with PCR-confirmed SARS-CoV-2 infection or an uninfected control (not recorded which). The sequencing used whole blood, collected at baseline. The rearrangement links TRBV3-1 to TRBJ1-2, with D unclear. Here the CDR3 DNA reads TGTGCCAGCAGCCAAGCCGGTGGAGGCTACACCTTC. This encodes CASSQAGGGYTF. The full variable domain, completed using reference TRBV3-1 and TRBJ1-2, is DTAVSQTPKYLVTQMGNDKSIKCEQNLGHDTMYWYKQDSKKFLKIMFSYNNKELIINETVPNRFSPKSPDKAHLNLHINSLELGDSAVYFCASSQAGGGYTFGSGTRLTVV.